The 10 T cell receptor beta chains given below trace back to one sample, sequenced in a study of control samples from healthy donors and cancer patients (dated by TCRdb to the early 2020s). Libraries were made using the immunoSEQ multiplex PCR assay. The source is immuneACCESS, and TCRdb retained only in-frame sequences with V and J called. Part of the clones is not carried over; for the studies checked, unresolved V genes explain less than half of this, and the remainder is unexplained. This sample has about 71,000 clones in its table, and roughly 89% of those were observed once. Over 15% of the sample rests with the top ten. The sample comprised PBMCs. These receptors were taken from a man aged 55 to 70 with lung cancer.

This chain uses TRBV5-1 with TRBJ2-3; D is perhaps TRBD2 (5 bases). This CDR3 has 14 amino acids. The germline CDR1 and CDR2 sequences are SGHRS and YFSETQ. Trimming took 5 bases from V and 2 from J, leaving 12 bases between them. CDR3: CASRGWRATDTQYF. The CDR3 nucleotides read TGCGCCAGCAGGGGGTGGCGGGCCACAGATACGCAGTATTTT. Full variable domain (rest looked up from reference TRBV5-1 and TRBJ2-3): KAGVTQTPRYLIKTRGQQVTLSCSPISGHRSVSWYQQTPGQGLQFLFEYFSETQRNKGNFPGRFSGRQFSNSRSEMNVSTLELGDSALYLCASRGWRATDTQYFGPGTRLTVL.

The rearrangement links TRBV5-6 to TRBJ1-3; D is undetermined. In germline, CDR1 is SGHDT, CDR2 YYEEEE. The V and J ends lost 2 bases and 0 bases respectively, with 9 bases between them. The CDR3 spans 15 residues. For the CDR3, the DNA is TGTGCCAGCAGCTTTTTCGGATCCTCTGGAAACACCATATATTTT. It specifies CASSFFGSSGNTIYF.

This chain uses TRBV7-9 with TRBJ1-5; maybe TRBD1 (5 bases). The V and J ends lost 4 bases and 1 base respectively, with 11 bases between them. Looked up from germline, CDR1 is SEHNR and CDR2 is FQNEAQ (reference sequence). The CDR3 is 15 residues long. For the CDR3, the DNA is TGTGCCAGCAGCTCCTACGGGGGAAGCAATCAGCCCCAGCATTTT. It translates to CASSSYGGSNQPQHF.

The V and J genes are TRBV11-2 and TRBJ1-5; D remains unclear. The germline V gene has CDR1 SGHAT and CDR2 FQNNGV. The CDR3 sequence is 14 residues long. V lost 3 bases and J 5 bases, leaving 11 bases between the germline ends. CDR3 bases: TGTGCCAGCAGCTTTGGACTTAGAGATCAGCCCCAGCATTTT. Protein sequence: CASSFGLRDQPQHF.

As DNA, the CDR3 is TGTGCCAGCAGCTTAACTGTTACAGGTGGGCACCAGCATTTT. Its protein product is CASSLTVTGGHQHF. The chain recombines TRBV7-2 with TRBJ1-5, with a weak D call TRBD1 (5 bases). CDR1 is SGHTA, CDR2 FQGNSA, per germline. The CDR3 is 14 residues long. With 2 bases removed from V and 12 bases from J, the gap between germline ends came to 17 bases.

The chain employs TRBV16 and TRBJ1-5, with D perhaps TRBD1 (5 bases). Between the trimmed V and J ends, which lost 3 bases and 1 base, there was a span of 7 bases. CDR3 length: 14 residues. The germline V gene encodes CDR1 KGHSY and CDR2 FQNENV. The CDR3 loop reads CASSHRQSNQPQHF. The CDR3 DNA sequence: TGTGCCAGCAGCCACAGACAGAGCAATCAGCCCCAGCATTTT.

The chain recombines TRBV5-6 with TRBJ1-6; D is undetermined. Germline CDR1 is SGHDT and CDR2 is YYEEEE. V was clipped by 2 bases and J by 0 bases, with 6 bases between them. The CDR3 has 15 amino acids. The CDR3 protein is CASSLGSSYNSPLHF. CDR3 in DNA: TGTGCCAGCAGCTTAGGGAGCTCCTATAATTCACCCCTCCACTTT. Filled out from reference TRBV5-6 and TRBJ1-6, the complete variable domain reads DAGVTQSPTHLIKTRGQQVTLRCSPKSGHDTVSWYQQALGQGPQFIFQYYEEEERQRGNFPDRFSGHQFPNYSSELNVNALLLGDSALYLCASSLGSSYNSPLHFGNGTRLTVT.

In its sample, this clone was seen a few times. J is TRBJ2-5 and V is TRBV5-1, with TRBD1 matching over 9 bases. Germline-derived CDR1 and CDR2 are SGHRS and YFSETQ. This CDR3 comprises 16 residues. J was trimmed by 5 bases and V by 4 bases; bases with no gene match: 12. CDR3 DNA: TGCGCCAGCAGCCTAGGACAGGGGATAGTAGTGGAGACCCAGTACTTC. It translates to CASSLGQGIVVETQYF.

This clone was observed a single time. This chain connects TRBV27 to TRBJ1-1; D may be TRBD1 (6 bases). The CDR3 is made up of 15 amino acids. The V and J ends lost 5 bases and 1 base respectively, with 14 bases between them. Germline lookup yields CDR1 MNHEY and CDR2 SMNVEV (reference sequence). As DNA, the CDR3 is TGTGCCAGCAGTACACGACAAGGGGGGAACACTGAAGCTTTCTTT. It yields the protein CASSTRQGGNTEAFF.

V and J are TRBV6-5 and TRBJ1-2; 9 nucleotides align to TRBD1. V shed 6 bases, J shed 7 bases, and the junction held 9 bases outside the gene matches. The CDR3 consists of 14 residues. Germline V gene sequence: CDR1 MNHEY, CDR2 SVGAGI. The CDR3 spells CASSLTGGAGGYTF. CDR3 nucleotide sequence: TGTGCCAGCAGCCTCACAGGGGGCGCCGGTGGCTACACCTTC.